The 26 T cell receptor beta chains below all came from one sample that was sequenced in a study of esophageal squamous cell carcinoma under preoperative chemotherapy (dated by TCRdb to 2016 to 2018). The sample's time point label is to be understood as: before preoperative PTX-NDP chemotherapy. Receptor libraries were prepared by PCR. The sequencer was a HiSeq X Ten. TCRdb reanalyzed the raw reads on its own, using fastp at Q25 for trimming and MiXCR for clone calling, and kept in-frame beta chains. Under each unique CDR3 protein, matching rows form one entry showing the most common genes and DNA. The sample includes approximately 30,000 distinct CDR3 sequences, with 49% observed a single time. The biggest ten clones account for 12% of the sample. The biological material was taken from a patient given preoperative chemotherapy. Receptor source: a human donor with esophageal squamous cell carcinoma. The donor label of this sample is uncertain.

This chain links TRBV12-3 or TRBV12-4 with TRBJ2-1; 9 nucleotides agree with TRBD2. Trimming cost V 5 bases and J 10 bases; bases outside gene matches: 9. The CDR3 consists of 14 residues. DNA of the CDR3: TGTGCCAGCAGTCCGCCGGGACTAGCATACGAGCAGTTCTTC. As protein: CASSPPGLAYEQFF.

Turning to this clonotype: One junction end disagrees with the germline gene, perhaps due to a read error. The genes are TRBV7-9 and TRBJ2-2; maybe TRBD2 (6 bases). The CDR3 spans 17 residues. The V gene's germline CDR1 is SEHNR and CDR2 FQNEAQ (reference sequence). DNA for the CDR3: TGTGCCAGCAGTCAAAGTGGCGGGACTGTGAGCACCGGGGCGCTGTTTTTT. It translates to CASSQSGGTVSTGALFF.

This clonotype was seen many times. Possible read error: a much larger clone is one base away. The chain links TRBV6-1 to TRBJ2-5; the match to TRBD2 covers 7 bases. Germline CDR1 MNHNS, CDR2 SASEGT. V lost 0 bases to trimming and J lost 11 bases; unmatched junction nucleotides: 12. The CDR3 is 15 residues long. CDR3 sequence (DNA): TGTGCCAGCAGTGAAGCTGGGCTAGCGGCCAATGAGCAGTACTTC. This translates into CASSEAGLAANEQYF.

The rearrangement joins TRBV19 to TRBJ2-1; D unresolved. The DNA end favors TRBJ2-5, so the J call may be wrong. This CDR3 comprises 12 residues. CDR1 and CDR2 from the germline V gene are LNHDA and SQIVND (reference sequence). The CDR3 spells CASSSARETQYF. CDR3 nucleotides: TGTGCCAGTAGTAGTGCGAGGGAGACCCAGTACTTC.

The CDR3 region is CAISLTGSYNEQFF. CDR3 DNA sequence: TGTGCCATCAGTTTGACAGGTTCCTACAATGAGCAGTTCTTC. The gene calls are TRBV10-3 and TRBJ2-1; TRBD1 is a possible D gene (6 bases). The CDR3 has 14 residues. CDR1 is ENHRY, CDR2 SYGVKD, per germline. V gave up 5 bases and J gave up 1 base, with 9 bases separating them.

Only a few counts were recorded for this clonotype. The J gene is TRBJ1-1, the V gene TRBV28; TRBD1 aligns across 7 bases. CDR3 length: 13 residues. Germline V gene sequence: CDR1 MDHEN, CDR2 SYDVKM. J was trimmed by 8 bases and V by 6 bases; bases with no gene match: 9. This chain's CDR3 is CASSVFPQGEAFF. CDR3 in DNA: TGTGCCAGCAGCGTATTTCCACAGGGGGAAGCTTTCTTT.

This clonotype was recorded a few times. The V gene is TRBV7-2, the J gene TRBJ2-3; no clear D gene. CDR3 length equals 18 residues. The germline gives CDR1 SGHTA, CDR2 FQGNSA. V was clipped by 3 bases and J by 4 bases, with 23 bases between them. CDR3 DNA: TGTGCCAGCAGCTTCCTTAGAAATTTCCCGTCTAGGGCAGATACGCAGTATTTT. Amino acid sequence: CASSFLRNFPSRADTQYF.

Comment on this clonotype: At one end the junction does not follow the germline gene, possibly because of a read error. CDR3 region: CASSPRGRWATDIQYF. In DNA, the CDR3 is TGTGCCAGCAGCCCCCGGGGGCGGTGGGCCACAGACATTCAGTATTTC. The rearrangement joins TRBV7-2 to TRBJ2-4; D possibly matches TRBD1 or TRBD2 (6 bases each). CDR1 and CDR2 (germline): SGHTA, FQGNSA. CDR3 length equals 16 residues.

A remark on this clonotype: The junction and the germline gene differ at one end; a read error may be behind it. This chain links TRBV12-3 or TRBV12-4 with TRBJ2-3; D call uncertain. The CDR3 is made up of 16 amino acids. The CDR3 loop is CASSLPETSASDTQYF. The CDR3 bases are TGTGCCAGCAGCCTCCCGGAGACGAGCGCCTCAGACACGCAGTATTTC.

As for this clonotype: This may be a read error, as it is one base from a much larger clone. This chain connects TRBV6-5 to TRBJ2-2; 8 nucleotides agree with TRBD1. The germline V gene encodes CDR1 MNHEY and CDR2 SVGAGI. The CDR3 extends over 14 amino acids. The CDR3 is CASSYDRGTGEQFF. The CDR3, as DNA: TGTGCCAGCAGTTACGACAGGGGAACCGGGGAGCAGTTTTTT.

This clonotype was observed once. V usage is TRBV27 and J usage is TRBJ2-5, with 7 bases matching TRBD1. The junction had 14 bases not matched to a gene; V was cut back by 5 bases and J by 5 bases. Germline V gene data show CDR1 as MNHEY and CDR2 as SMNVEV (reference sequence). The CDR3 consists of 16 residues. This CDR3 is CASSPLVQGVGETQYF. In nucleotides, the CDR3 is TGTGCCAGCAGTCCCCTGGTCCAGGGGGTAGGGGAGACCCAGTACTTC.

This clonotype was counted between two and nine times. The V and J genes are TRBV7-3 and TRBJ2-4; D might be TRBD1 or TRBD2, each matching 5 bases. Germline V gives CDR1 SGHTA, CDR2 FQGTGA. This CDR3 comprises 17 residues. The V gene lost 6 bases and the J gene lost 1 base, with 19 bases spanning the gap. The CDR3 nucleotides are TGTGCCAGCAGTTCGGGGTCCAGGGCTGGGGCCAAAAACATTCAGTACTTC. Translating it yields CASSSGSRAGAKNIQYF.

This clonotype was found many times. The chain uses TRBV5-6 and TRBJ2-7, with D uncertain. Germline-derived CDR1 and CDR2 are SGHDT and YYEEEE. V was shortened by 3 bases and J by 5 bases, with 9 bases between the two germline ends. The CDR3 is 12 residues long. The CDR3 loop is CASSSLRHEQYF. DNA for the CDR3: TGTGCCAGCAGCTCACTTAGGCACGAGCAGTACTTC.

This sequence joins TRBV5-6 and TRBJ2-1; 11 positions agree with TRBD1. V gave up 7 bases and J gave up 7 bases; unmatched junction bases: 1. CDR3 length equals 12 residues. From germline, CDR1 is SGHDT and CDR2 YYEEEE. The CDR3 spells CASRDRGNEQFF. For the CDR3, the DNA is TGTGCCAGCCGGGACAGGGGGAATGAGCAGTTCTTC.

This clonotype showed up many times. This chain connects TRBV6-1 to TRBJ2-5; the D gene is possibly TRBD2 (6 bases). This CDR3 spans 16 amino acids. Germline CDR1 MNHNS, CDR2 SASEGT. The germline V and J ends were trimmed by 5 bases and 4 bases, with 20 bases remaining between them. The CDR3 sequence: CASSRAPEGSGETQYF. The CDR3 nucleotides are TGTGCCAGCAGTCGAGCCCCGGAGGGTAGCGGAGAGACCCAGTACTTC.

This clonotype appeared many times. The chain joins TRBV6-5 to TRBJ2-7, with 14 bases aligning to TRBD2. The junction had 8 bases not matched to a gene; V was cut back by 0 bases and J by 1 base. This CDR3 is 19 amino acids long. Germline V gene lookup returns CDR1 MNHEY and CDR2 SVGAGI. The CDR3 is CASSYSSPGTSGGSYEQYF. The CDR3 nucleotides read TGTGCCAGCAGTTACTCCTCGCCTGGGACTAGCGGGGGATCCTACGAGCAGTACTTC.

This clonotype was counted at least ten times. V and J are TRBV5-4 and TRBJ2-5, with TRBD1 identical over 7 bases. The CDR3 is 13 residues long. Trimming took 4 bases from V and 11 from J; bases not matched to a gene: 11. Looked up from germline, CDR1 is SGHNT and CDR2 is YYREEE (reference sequence). This chain's CDR3 is CASSLRQGREQYF. In nucleotides, the CDR3 is TGTGCCAGCAGCCTCCGACAGGGAAGAGAGCAGTACTTC.

This clonotype qualifies as medium-sized. V gene TRBV7-9 combines with J gene TRBJ2-5; 8 bases fit TRBD2. The J call is in doubt because the DNA end fits TRBJ2-7 better. Germline-derived CDR1 and CDR2 are SEHNR and FQNEAQ (reference sequence). The CDR3 totals 13 residues. CDR3 loop: CASSFGTSTEQYF. The CDR3 DNA is TGTGCCAGCAGCTTCGGGACTAGTACCGAGCAGTACTTC.

As regards this clonotype: One junction end does not reproduce the germline sequence, and a read error may be involved. The chain employs TRBV25-1 and TRBJ2-3; 7 bases are shared with TRBD2. The CDR3 is 16 residues long. CDR1 MGHDK and CDR2 SYGVNS come from the germline V gene. The CDR3 bases are TGTGCCAGCAGGGGGTTCGGGGGGTGTAGCCCAGATACGCAGTATTTC. It is translated as CASRGFGGCSPDTQYF.

As regards this clonotype: The junction departs from the called germline gene at one end, perhaps through a read error. The V gene is TRBV7-2, the J gene TRBJ2-4, with D possibly being TRBD1 or TRBD2 (5 bases each). CDR1 and CDR2 (germline): SGHTA, FQGNSA. The CDR3 is made up of 17 amino acids. The CDR3 DNA reads TGTGCCAGCAGGACCACCTCGGGGCGGAGTGTCCCAGACACGCAGTACTTT. Its translation: CASRTTSGRSVPDTQYF.

The rearrangement joins TRBV27 to TRBJ2-5; no clear D gene. The closer fit of TRBJ2-7 to the DNA end suggests the J call may be wrong. The CDR3 sequence is 15 residues long. Per the germline V gene, CDR1 is MNHEY and CDR2 is SMNVEV (reference sequence). CDR3 sequence reads: CASSEGPTSTPEQYF. DNA for the CDR3: TGTGCCAGCAGTGAAGGACCGACGAGCACTCCCGAGCAGTACTTC.

V and J are TRBV7-3 and TRBJ2-5, with D tentatively TRBD1 (8 bases). Trimming cost V 3 bases and J 9 bases, with 26 bases left between them. The CDR3 extends over 17 amino acids. Germline CDR1 and CDR2: SGHTA and FQGTGA. The CDR3 coding sequence is TGTGCCAGCAGCTTGAACCCCACAGGGGGGGTCCTAGGGTCCCAGTACTTC. This gives the protein CASSLNPTGGVLGSQYF.

The sample holds many counts of this clonotype. A much larger clone differs from this one at a single base, so this may be a read error. The chain employs TRBV6-1 and TRBJ2-5; no reliable D call. V lost 7 bases to trimming and J lost 11 bases, with 17 bases between them. The germline V gene encodes CDR1 MNHNS and CDR2 SASEGT. The CDR3 length is 12 residues. The CDR3 loop reads CASNPPHSEQYF. DNA for the CDR3: TGTGCCAGCAACCCCCCACACAGTGAGCAGTACTTC.

This clonotype was seen a few times. V gene TRBV10-3 combines with J gene TRBJ2-3, with a weak D call TRBD2 (5 bases). CDR3 length: 13 residues. Trimming took 2 bases from V and 4 from J, leaving 7 bases between them. Germline V CDR1 and CDR2: ENHRY, SYGVKD. This chain's CDR3 is CAISEGGADTQYF. For the CDR3, the DNA is TGTGCCATCAGTGAGGGAGGTGCAGATACGCAGTATTTT.

Concerning this clonotype itself: Without the conserved terminal phenylalanine or tryptophan, this CDR3 likely stems from a read error. V and J are TRBV12-3 or TRBV12-4 and TRBJ2-5, with a tentative D call TRBD2 (5 bases). Gene TRBJ2-1 matches the end of the DNA better, so the J call may be wrong. The CDR3 spans 11 residues. CDR3 residues: CASRWGETQFS. The CDR3 coding sequence is TGTGCCAGCAGGTGGGGAGAGACCCAGTTCTCC.

V gene TRBV10-3 combines with J gene TRBJ2-7, with D possibly called TRBD1 or TRBD2 (7 bases each). Trimming removed 2 bases at V and 2 bases at J, with 16 bases between. This CDR3 spans 16 amino acids. Germline V gives CDR1 ENHRY, CDR2 SYGVKD. Here the CDR3 reads CAISEGNRGGPYEQYF. Here the CDR3 DNA reads TGTGCCATCAGTGAGGGGAACAGGGGAGGGCCCTACGAGCAGTACTTC.